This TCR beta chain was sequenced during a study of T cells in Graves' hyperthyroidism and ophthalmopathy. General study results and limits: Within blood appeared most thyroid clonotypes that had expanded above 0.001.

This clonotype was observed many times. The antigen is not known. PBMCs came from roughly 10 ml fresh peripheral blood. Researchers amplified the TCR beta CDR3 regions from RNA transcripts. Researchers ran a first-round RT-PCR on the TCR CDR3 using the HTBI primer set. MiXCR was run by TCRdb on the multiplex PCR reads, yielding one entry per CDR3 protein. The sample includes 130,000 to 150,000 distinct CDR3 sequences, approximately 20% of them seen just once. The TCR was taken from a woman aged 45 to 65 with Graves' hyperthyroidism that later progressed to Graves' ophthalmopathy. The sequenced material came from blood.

The CDR3 spells CASSFTGTTDTQYF. CDR3 sequence (DNA): TGCGCCAGCAGCTTTACAGGGACCACAGATACGCAGTATTTT. This chain links TRBV5-1 with TRBJ2-3; D is perhaps TRBD1 (6 bases). The CDR3 covers 14 residues. Trimming removed 2 bases from V and 2 bases from J, with 9 bases in between. From germline, CDR1 is SGHRS and CDR2 YFSETQ. Using reference TRBV5-1 and TRBJ2-3 for the parts outside the CDR3, the full variable domain is KAGVTQTPRYLIKTRGQQVTLSCSPISGHRSVSWYQQTPGQGLQFLFEYFSETQRNKGNFPGRFSGRQFSNSRSEMNVSTLELGDSALYLCASSFTGTTDTQYFGPGTRLTVL.